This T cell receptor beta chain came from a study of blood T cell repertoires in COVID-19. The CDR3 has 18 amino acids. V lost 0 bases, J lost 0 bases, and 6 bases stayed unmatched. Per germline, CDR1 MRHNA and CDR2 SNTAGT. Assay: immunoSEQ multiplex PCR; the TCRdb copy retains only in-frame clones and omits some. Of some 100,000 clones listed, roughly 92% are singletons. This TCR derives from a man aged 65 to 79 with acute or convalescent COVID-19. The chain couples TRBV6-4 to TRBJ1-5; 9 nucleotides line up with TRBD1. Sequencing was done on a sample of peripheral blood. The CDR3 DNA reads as TGTGCCAGCAGTGACTCGAGGGGACAGGGATATAGCAATCAGCCCCAGCATTTT. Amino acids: CASSDSRGQGYSNQPQHF.